The present T cell receptor (beta chain) was sequenced within a study of blood T cell repertoires in COVID-19. Study-wide context: There were acute and convalescent COVID-19 samples, and they came from the United States, Italy and Spain. T cells, B-cell-depleted T cells, or PBMCs provided the cDNA or gDNA that served as material.

Original analysis: Amplified reference gene primers provided the basis for estimating nucleated cell counts. The assay was immunoSEQ multiplex PCR, and TCRdb's table has in-frame clones only and misses some. Clone size and V and J calls were adopted from that table, with D and trimming inferred from the DNA. The repertoire holds over 70,000 clones, with about 90% as singletons. CDR1 and CDR2 from the germline V gene are SGHTS and YDEGEE. The CDR3 runs to 13 residues. The V end was cut by 0 bases, the J end by 3 bases, with 7 bases between. Followed over time, Seattle patients had been enrolled while infection was active.

The TCR sequence derives from a man aged 18 to 30 with COVID-19, enrolled during active disease. The V call is TRBV5-8, the J call TRBJ2-7; D gene unclear. Sequenced material: peripheral blood. CDR3 sequence (DNA): TGTGCCAGCAGCTTGGCCAGAGGCTACGAGCAGTACTTC. This encodes CASSLARGYEQYF.